This T cell receptor beta chain was identified during a study of blood T cell repertoires in COVID-19. The germline CDR1 and CDR2 sequences are SGHRS and YFSETQ. With 5 bases removed from V and 0 bases from J, the gap between germline ends came to 14 bases. This CDR3 comprises 15 residues. This clone has a single count. Profiled with immunoSEQ multiplex PCR; TCRdb holds only in-frame clones, not every one. The repertoire holds about 75,000 clones, with around 74% as singletons. The source of this sequence is a human donor with acute or convalescent COVID-19. The donor label of this sample is uncertain. The chain joins TRBV5-1 to TRBJ1-1; a possible D gene is TRBD1 (5 bases). The sample comprised peripheral blood. CDR3 nucleotide sequence: TGCGCCAGCAGATGGGGCAGAAACATGAACACTGAAGCTTTCTTT. It codes for CASRWGRNMNTEAFF.